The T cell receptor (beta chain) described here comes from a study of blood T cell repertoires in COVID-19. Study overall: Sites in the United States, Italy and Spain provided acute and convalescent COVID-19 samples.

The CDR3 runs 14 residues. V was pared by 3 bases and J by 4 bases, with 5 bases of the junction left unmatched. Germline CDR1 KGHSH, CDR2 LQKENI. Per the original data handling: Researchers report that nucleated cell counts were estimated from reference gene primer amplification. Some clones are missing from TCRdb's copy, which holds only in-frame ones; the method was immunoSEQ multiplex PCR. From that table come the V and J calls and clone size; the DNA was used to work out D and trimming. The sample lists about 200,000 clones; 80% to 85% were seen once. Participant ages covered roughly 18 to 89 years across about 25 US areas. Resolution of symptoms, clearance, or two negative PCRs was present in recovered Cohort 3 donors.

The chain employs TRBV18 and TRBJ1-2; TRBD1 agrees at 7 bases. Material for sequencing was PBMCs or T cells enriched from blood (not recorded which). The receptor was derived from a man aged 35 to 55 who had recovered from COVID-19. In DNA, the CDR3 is TGTGCCAGCTCACCCGGGCCAGGGGGCTATGGCTACACCTTC. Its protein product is CASSPGPGGYGYTF.